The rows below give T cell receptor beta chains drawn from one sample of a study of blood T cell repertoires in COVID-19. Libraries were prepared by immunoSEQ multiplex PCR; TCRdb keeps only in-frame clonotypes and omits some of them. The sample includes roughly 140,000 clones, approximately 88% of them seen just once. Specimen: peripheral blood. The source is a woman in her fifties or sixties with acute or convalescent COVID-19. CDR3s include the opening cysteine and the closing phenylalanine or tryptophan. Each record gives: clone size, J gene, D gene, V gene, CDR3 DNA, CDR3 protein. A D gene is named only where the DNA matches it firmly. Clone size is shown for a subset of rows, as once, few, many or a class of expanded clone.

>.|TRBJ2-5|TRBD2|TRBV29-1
TGCAGCGTTGTCGAACTAGCGGGGGAGACCCAGTACTTC
CSVVELAGETQYF
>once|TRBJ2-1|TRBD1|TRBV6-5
TGTGCCAGCAGTTACGGGACAGCTTACAATGAGCAGTTCTTC
CASSYGTAYNEQFF
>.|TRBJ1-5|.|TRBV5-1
TGCGCCAGCAGCTTGGCGCCCAGGGGCCTTTATAGCAATCAGCCCCAGCATTTT
CASSLAPRGLYSNQPQHF
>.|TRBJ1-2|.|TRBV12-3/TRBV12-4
TGTGCCAGCCCGGACGGGAAGGGTGGCTACACCTTC
CASPDGKGGYTF
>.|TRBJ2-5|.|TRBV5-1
TGCGCCAGCAGCCAACCAACGGGTGAGACCCAGTACTTC
CASSQPTGETQYF
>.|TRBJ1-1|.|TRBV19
TGTGCCAGTAGTAGCCGGGGAGGATGGGACACTGAAGCTTTCTTT
CASSSRGGWDTEAFF
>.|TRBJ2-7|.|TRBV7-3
TGTGCCAGCAGACAACCAGGGGAAGGGCAGTACTTC
CASRQPGEGQYF
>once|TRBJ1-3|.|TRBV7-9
TGTGCCAGCAGCTCCAGCTCTGGAAACACCATATATTTT
CASSSSSGNTIYF
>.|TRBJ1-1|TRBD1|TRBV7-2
TGTGCCAGCAGCTTAGTTGGGACAGGGGGAACTGAAGCTTTCTTT
CASSLVGTGGTEAFF
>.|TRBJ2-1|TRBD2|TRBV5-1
TGCGCCAGCAGCTTCAGTTCTTTGGGGACTAGTCTTTACAATGAGCAGTTCTTC
CASSFSSLGTSLYNEQFF
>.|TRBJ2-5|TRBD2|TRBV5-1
TGCGCCAGCAGCCCGTTACTAGCGGGGGAGACCCAGTACTTC
CASSPLLAGETQYF
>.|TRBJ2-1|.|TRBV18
TGTGCCAGCTCACCCATTTCCTCCTACAATGAGCAGTTCTTC
CASSPISSYNEQFF
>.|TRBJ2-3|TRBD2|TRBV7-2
TGTGCCAGCAGCTTCCCTAGCGGGGGGGGCCCAACAGATACGCAGTATTTT
CASSFPSGGGPTDTQYF
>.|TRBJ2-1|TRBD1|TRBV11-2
TGTGCCAGCAGCTTAATCTTACAGGGGGCTCATGAGCAGTTCTTC
CASSLILQGAHEQFF
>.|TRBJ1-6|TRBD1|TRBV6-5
TGTGCCAGCAGACCAAACCGGGGACAGAATTCACCCCTCCACTTT
CASRPNRGQNSPLHF
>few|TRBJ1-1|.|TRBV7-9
TGTGCCAGCATGAGCCTCAACACTGAAGCTTTCTTT
CASMSLNTEAFF
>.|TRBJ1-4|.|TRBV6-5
TGTGCCAGCAGTTACTCGTACCCGGTCTCGAATGAAAAACTGTTTTTT
CASSYSYPVSNEKLFF
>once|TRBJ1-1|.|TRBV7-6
TGTGCCAGCAGAGGACAGATGAACACTGAAGCTTTCTTT
CASRGQMNTEAFF
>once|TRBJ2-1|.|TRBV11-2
TGTGCCAGCAGCTTATCTACGTACAATGAGCAGTTCTTC
CASSLSTYNEQFF
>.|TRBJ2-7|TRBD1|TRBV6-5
TGTGCCAGCAGTTATGATGGGGCAGGTCAGGGGGTGTACTTC
CASSYDGAGQGVYF
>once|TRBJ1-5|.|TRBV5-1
TGCGCCAGCAGCTTGGGTGACAGTAGCAATCAGCCCCAGCATTTT
CASSLGDSSNQPQHF
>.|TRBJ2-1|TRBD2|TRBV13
TGTGCCAGCAGCTCCACGACTAGCGGGGGGTTGAATGAGCAGTTCTTC
CASSSTTSGGLNEQFF
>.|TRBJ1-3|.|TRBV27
TGTGCCAGCAGTTTAGATCACCCGGACATCTCTGGAAACACCATATATTTT
CASSLDHPDISGNTIYF
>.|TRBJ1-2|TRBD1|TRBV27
TGTGCCAGCAGTTTAAGGGGACAGGGGGCGTATGGCTACACCTTC
CASSLRGQGAYGYTF
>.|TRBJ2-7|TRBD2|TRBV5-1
TGCGCCAGCAGCTTGGCGGCCCTAGCGGGAGCCTACGAGCAGTACTTC
CASSLAALAGAYEQYF
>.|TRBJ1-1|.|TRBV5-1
TGCGCCAGCAGCTTGTGGCAGGGGAACACTGAAGCTTTCTTT
CASSLWQGNTEAFF
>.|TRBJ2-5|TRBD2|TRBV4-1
TGCGCCAGCAGCCAGTGGGGAGGGCTGGCGGAGACCCAGTACTTC
CASSQWGGLAETQYF
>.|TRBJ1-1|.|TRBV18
TGTGCCAGCTCACCACAAGAGAGTGAAGCTTTCTTT
CASSPQESEAFF
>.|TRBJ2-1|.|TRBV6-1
TGTGCCAGCAGTGAACAGGCGAGCTCCTACAATGAGCAGTTCTTC
CASSEQASSYNEQFF
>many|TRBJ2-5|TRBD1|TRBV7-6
TGTGCCAGCAGCTTAGTACGGGACAGAGAGACCCAGTACTTC
CASSLVRDRETQYF
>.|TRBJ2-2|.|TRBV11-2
TGTGCCAGCAGCTTATCACAGACCGGGGAGCTGTTTTTT
CASSLSQTGELFF
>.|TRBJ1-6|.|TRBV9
TGTGCCAGCAAAACCGCGGGGAATTCACCCCTCCACTTT
CASKTAGNSPLHF
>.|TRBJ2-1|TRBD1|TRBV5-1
TGCGCCAGCAGCTGGGACAGGGCTGAGCAGTTCTTC
CASSWDRAEQFF
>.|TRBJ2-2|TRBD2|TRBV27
TGTGCCAGCAGTCCGAGTAGGCTAACTAGCGGGGGATTGAACACCGGGGAGCTGTTTTTT
CASSPSRLTSGGLNTGELFF
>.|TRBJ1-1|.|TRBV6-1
TGTGCCAGCAGTGAACCAGGGCTCACTGAAGCTTTCTTT
CASSEPGLTEAFF
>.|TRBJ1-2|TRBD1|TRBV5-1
TGCGCCAGCAGCTCCCCGATGGACAGGGAGGTTAACTATGGCTACACCTTC
CASSSPMDREVNYGYTF
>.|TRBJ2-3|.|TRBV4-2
TGTGCCAGCAGCCAAGATGGAGGGGGGGCCTACACAGATACGCAGTATTTT
CASSQDGGGAYTDTQYF
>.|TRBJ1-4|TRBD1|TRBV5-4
TGTGCCAGCAGCTCACAGGGGTCGGAAAAACTGTTTTTT
CASSSQGSEKLFF
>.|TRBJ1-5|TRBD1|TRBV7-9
TGTGCCAGCAGCTCCTGGGGACAGGGCAATCAGCCCCAGCATTTT
CASSSWGQGNQPQHF
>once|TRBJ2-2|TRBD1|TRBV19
TGTGCCAGTAGTATAGCCCGGGACAGGGGCGGGGAGCTGTTTTTT
CASSIARDRGGELFF
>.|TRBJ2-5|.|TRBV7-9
TGTGCCAGCAGCCCTAATTACGAGACCCAGTACTTC
CASSPNYETQYF
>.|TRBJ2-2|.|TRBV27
TGTGCCACCAAGACAGAACACCGGGAGCTGTTTTTT
CATKTEHRELFF
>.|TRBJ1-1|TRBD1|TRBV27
TGTGCCAGCAGTTTTGGGACAGGGAGTTTGGGCACTGAAGCTTTCTTT
CASSFGTGSLGTEAFF
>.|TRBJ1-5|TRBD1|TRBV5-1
TGCGCCAGCAGCTTGGAGACAGGGGGCCAGCCCCAGCATTTT
CASSLETGGQPQHF
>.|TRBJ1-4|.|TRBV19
TGTGCCAGTAAGCCCGCCCCCGCTTCTAATGAAAAACTGTTTTTT
CASKPAPASNEKLFF
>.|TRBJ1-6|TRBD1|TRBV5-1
TGCGCCAGCAGCGGGGGGACAGGGGCTTGGGATTCACCCCTCCACTTT
CASSGGTGAWDSPLHF
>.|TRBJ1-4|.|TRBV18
TGTGCCAGCTCACCATCAAGCAGGGGTGATGAAAAACTGTTTTTT
CASSPSSRGDEKLFF
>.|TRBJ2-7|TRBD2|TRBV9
TGTGCCAGCAGCGGTACTAGCGGACATTACGAGCAGTACTTC
CASSGTSGHYEQYF
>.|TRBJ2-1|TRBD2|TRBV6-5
TGTGCCAGCAGTTACGCCCCACTAGCGGGGTCGAATGAGCAGTTCTTC
CASSYAPLAGSNEQFF
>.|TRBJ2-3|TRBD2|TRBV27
TGTGCCAGCAGTTCCCGACTAGCGGGAGGGCACACGCAGTATTTT
CASSSRLAGGHTQYF
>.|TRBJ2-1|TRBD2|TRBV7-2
TGTGCCAGCAGCCCCGGGAGAGTAGCGGGGGGGCAAAATGAGCAGTTCTTC
CASSPGRVAGGQNEQFF
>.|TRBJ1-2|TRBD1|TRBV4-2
TGTGCCAGCAGGGAAACAGGGGCCCGGTATGGCTACACCTTC
CASRETGARYGYTF
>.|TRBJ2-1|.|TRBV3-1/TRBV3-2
TGTGCCAGCAGCCCCCAATTTAGCCCCGGGCAGTTCTTC
CASSPQFSPGQFF
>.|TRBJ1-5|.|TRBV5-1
TGCGCCAGCAGCCCCGGTCGGGGTCAGGAGCCCCAGCATTTT
CASSPGRGQEPQHF
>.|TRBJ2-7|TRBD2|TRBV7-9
TGTGCCAGCAGCTTAGGACTAGCGGGAACCGAGCAGTACTTC
CASSLGLAGTEQYF